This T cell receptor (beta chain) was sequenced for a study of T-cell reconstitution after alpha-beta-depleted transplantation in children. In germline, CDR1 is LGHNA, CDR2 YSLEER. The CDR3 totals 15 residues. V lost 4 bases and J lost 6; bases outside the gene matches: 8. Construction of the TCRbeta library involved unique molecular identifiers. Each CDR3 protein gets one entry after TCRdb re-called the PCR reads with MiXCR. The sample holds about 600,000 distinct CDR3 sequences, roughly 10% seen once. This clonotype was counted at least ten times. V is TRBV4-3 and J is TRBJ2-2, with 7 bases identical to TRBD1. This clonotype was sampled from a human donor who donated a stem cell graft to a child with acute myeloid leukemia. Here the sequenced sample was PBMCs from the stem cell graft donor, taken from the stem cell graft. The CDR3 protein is CASSPGQFGPGELFF. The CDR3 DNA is TGCGCCAGCAGCCCGGGACAGTTCGGGCCCGGGGAGCTGTTTTTT.